The sample holds many counts of the clone carrying this T cell receptor beta chain. What it binds is unknown. This sample stems from a study of T-cell memory formation after mild COVID-19. Study-level information: Across donors, TCR clusters were largely donor specific. Overall study findings and caveats: Most CD4+ clones that shrank were in CM and EM, while CD8+ ones turned up in EMRA.

The CDR3 is 14 residues long. V lost 3 bases, J lost 1 base, and 9 bases lay in between. Germline CDR1 and CDR2: LNHDA and SQIVND (reference sequence). 5'RACE, which relied on constant-segment primers, yielded TCR alpha and TCR beta cDNA libraries carrying sample barcodes and UMIs. TCRdb fed the 5' RACE reads into MiXCR, producing one record per CDR3 protein. The data contain hundreds of thousands of distinct CDR3 sequences, 20% to 25% of them seen just once; the ten biggest clones take up around 13%. Specimen: PBMCs or a T cell subset sorted from them (not recorded which). The TCR sequence derives from an adult woman who had mild COVID-19 (a few samples of this study predate the infection). Cell type and time point are not known. The V and J genes are TRBV19 and TRBJ1-1; D is undetermined. CDR3 sequence: CASSIPAGNTEAFF. For the CDR3, the DNA is TGTGCCAGTAGTATCCCAGCAGGGAACACTGAAGCTTTCTTT.